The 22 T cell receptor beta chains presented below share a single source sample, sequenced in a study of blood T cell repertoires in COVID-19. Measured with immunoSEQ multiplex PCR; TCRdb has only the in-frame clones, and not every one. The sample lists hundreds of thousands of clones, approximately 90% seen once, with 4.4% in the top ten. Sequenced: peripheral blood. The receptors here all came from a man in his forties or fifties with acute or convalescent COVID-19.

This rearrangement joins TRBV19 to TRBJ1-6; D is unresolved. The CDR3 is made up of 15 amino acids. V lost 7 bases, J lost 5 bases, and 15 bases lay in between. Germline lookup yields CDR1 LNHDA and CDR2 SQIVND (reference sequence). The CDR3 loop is CASIKEPSNNSPLHF. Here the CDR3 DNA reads TGTGCCAGTATAAAGGAGCCGTCAAATAATTCACCCCTCCACTTT.

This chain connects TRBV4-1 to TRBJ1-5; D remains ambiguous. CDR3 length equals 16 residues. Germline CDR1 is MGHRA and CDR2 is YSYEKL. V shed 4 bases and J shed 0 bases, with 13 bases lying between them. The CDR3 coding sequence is TGCGCCAGCAGCCCAAGTCAGGACTATAGCAATCAGCCCCAGCATTTT. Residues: CASSPSQDYSNQPQHF.

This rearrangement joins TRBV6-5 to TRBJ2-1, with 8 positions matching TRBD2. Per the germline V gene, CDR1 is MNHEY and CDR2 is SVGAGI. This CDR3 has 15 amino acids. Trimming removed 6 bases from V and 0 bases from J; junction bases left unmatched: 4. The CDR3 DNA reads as TGTGCCAGCAGCCGGGAGGGTAGCTCCTACAATGAGCAGTTCTTC. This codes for CASSREGSSYNEQFF.

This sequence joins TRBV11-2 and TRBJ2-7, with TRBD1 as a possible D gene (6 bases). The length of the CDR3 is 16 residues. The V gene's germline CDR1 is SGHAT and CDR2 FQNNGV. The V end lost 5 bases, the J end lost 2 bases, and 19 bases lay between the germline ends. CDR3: CASSRAGTRGTYEQYF. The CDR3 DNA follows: TGTGCCAGCAGCCGAGCCGGGACCAGGGGTACCTACGAGCAGTACTTC.

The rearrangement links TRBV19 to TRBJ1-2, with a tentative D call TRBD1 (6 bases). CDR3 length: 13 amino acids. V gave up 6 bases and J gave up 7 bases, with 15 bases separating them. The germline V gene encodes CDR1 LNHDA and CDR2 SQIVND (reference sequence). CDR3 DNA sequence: TGTGCCAGTAGCATACAGGGAAGGCGTGGCTACACCTTC. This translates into CASSIQGRRGYTF.

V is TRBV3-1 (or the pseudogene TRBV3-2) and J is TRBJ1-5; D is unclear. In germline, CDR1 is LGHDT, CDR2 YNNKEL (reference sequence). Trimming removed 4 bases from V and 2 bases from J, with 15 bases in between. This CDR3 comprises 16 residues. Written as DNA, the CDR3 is TGTGCCAGCAGCCCTACAACTCCGGCGGGCAATCAGCCCCAGCATTTT. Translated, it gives CASSPTTPAGNQPQHF.

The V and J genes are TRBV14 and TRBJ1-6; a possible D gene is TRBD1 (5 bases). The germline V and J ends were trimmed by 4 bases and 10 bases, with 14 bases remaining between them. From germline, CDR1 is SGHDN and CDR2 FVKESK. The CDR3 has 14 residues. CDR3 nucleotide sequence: TGTGCCAGCAGCCCCTTGGGGCAAGCCTCACCCCTCCACTTT. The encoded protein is CASSPLGQASPLHF.

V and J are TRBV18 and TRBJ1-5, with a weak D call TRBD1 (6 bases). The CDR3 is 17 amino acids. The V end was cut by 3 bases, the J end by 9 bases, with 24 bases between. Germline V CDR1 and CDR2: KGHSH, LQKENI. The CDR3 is CASSPAPVGGALGPQHF. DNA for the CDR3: TGTGCCAGCTCACCGGCCCCCGTCGGGGGGGCTCTAGGGCCCCAGCATTTT. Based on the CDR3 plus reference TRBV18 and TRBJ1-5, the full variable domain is NAGVMQNPRHLVRRRGQEARLRCSPMKGHSHVYWYRQLPEEGLKFMVYLQKENIIDESGMPKERFSAEFPKEGPSILRIQQVVRGDSAAYFCASSPAPVGGALGPQHFGDGTRLSIL.

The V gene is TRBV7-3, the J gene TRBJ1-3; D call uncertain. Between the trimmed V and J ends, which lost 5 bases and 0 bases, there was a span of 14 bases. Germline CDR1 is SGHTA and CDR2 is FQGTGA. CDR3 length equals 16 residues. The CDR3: CASSAGLAHSGNTIYF. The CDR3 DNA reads TGTGCCAGCAGCGCTGGACTGGCTCACTCTGGAAACACCATATATTTT.

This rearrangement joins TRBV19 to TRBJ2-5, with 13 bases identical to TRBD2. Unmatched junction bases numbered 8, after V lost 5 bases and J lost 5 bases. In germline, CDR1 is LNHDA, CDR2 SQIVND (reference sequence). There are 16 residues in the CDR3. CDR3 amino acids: CASSPGLAGAPETQYF. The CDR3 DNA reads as TGTGCCAGTAGTCCAGGACTAGCGGGGGCGCCGGAGACCCAGTACTTC.

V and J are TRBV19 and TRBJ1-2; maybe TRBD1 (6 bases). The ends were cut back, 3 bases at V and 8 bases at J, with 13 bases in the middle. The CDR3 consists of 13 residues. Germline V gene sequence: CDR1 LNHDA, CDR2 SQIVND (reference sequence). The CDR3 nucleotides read TGTGCCAGTAGTATTAAGGCAGGGGACGGCTACACCTTC. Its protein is CASSIKAGDGYTF.

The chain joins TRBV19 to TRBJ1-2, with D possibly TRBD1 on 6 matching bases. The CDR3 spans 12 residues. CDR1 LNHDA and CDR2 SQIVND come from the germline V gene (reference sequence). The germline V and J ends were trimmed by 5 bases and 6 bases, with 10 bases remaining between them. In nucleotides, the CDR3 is TGTGCCAGTAGTGGGGGCGTGGATGGCTACACCTTC. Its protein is CASSGGVDGYTF.

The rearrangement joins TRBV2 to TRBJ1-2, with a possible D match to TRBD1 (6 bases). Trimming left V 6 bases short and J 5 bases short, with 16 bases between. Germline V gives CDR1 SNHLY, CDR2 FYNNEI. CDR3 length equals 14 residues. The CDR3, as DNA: TGTGCCAGCAGCCGACAGGAGAGTTCTTATGGCTACACCTTC. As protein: CASSRQESSYGYTF.

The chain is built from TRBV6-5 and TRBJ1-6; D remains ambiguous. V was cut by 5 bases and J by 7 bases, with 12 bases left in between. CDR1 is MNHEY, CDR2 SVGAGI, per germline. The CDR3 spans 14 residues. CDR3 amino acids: CASSPGLGNSPLHF. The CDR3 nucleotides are TGTGCCAGCAGTCCGGGATTAGGAAATTCACCCCTCCACTTT.

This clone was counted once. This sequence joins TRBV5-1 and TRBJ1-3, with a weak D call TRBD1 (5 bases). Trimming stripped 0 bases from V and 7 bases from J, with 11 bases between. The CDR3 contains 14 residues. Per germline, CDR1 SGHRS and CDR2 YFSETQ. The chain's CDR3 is CASSLGQSPNTIYF. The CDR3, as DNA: TGCGCCAGCAGCTTGGGACAGTCCCCGAACACCATATATTTT.

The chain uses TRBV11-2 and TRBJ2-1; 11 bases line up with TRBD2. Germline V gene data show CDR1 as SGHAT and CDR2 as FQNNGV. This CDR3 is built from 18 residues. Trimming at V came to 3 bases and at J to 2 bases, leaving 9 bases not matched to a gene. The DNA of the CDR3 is TGTGCCAGCAGCTTCCTAGCGGGGGGCCCGAGGGCCTACAATGAGCAGTTCTTC. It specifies CASSFLAGGPRAYNEQFF. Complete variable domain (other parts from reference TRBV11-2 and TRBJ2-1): EAGVAQSPRYKIIEKRQSVAFWCNPISGHATLYWYQQILGQGPKLLIQFQNNGVVDDSQLPKDRFSAERLKGVDSTLKIQPAKLEDSAVYLCASSFLAGGPRAYNEQFFGPGTRLTVL.

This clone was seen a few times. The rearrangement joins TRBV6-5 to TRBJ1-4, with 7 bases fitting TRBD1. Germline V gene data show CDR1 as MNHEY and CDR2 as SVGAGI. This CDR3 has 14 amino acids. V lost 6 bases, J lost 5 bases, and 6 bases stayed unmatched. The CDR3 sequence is CASRPTGRNEKLFF. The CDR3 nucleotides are TGTGCCAGCAGGCCGACAGGGAGAAATGAAAAACTGTTTTTT.

The CDR3 sequence: CASRTLQGKSIQYF. CDR3 in DNA: TGTGCCAGCAGAACCCTACAGGGGAAGAGCATTCAGTACTTC. The rearrangement links TRBV2 to TRBJ2-4, with 7 bases that match TRBD1. The CDR3 totals 14 residues. V shed 6 bases and J 9 bases; nucleotides not matched to a gene: 11. Germline assignment: CDR1 SNHLY and CDR2 FYNNEI.

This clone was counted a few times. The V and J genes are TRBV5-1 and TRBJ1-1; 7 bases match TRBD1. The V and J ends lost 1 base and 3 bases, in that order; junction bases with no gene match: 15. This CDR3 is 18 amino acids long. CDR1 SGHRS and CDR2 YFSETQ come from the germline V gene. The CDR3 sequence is CASSLTGQAGGRDTEAFF. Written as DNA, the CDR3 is TGCGCCAGCAGCTTGACAGGACAGGCCGGCGGGAGGGACACTGAAGCTTTCTTT.

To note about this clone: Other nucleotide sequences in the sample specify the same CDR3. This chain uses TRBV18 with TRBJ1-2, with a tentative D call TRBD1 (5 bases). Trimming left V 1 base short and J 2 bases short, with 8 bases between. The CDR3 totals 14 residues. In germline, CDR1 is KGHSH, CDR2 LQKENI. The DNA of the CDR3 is TGTGCCAGCTCACCACGGGGACTAAACTATGGCTACACCTTC. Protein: CASSPRGLNYGYTF.

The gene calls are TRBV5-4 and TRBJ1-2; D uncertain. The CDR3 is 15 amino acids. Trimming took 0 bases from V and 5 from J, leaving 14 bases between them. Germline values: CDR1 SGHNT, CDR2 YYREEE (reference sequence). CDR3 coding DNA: TGTGCCAGCAGCTTGGCCGAGCAAGTTCGTTATGGCTACACCTTC. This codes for CASSLAEQVRYGYTF.

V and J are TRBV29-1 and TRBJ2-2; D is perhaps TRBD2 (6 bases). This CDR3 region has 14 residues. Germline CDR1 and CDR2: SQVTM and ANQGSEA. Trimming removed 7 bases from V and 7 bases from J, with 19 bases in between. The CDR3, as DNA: TGCAGCGGGCGACTAGTGGAGGGTGGCGGGGAGCTGTTTTTT. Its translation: CSGRLVEGGGELFF.